This T cell receptor (beta chain) was identified in a study of early T cells in non-severe SARS-CoV-2 infection. TCRdb reprocessed the 5' RACE reads via MiXCR and lists one record per CDR3 protein. The table has tens of thousands of distinct CDR3 sequences, 5.4% seen once. CDR3 length equals 15 residues. The ends were cut back, 12 bases at V and 3 bases at J, with 22 bases in the middle. Germline V CDR1 and CDR2: KGHDR, SFDVKD. This clonotype occurred many times. Sequenced input: whole blood. The source of this sequence is an adult who was a healthcare worker with PCR-confirmed SARS-CoV-2 infection or an uninfected control (not recorded which). The chain is built from TRBV24-1 and TRBJ1-1, with D possibly being TRBD1 (5 bases). Here the CDR3 DNA reads TGTGCCCTCCCGGGGGGGTCCCCCACTTACACTGAAGCTTTCTTT. This encodes CALPGGSPTYTEAFF.